Listed here are 6 T cell receptor beta chains from one sample, sequenced in a study of spatial heterogeneity in lung cancer. Overall study results and limits: One measure, the expanded intratumoral alpha and beta TCR count, tracked tumor mutation counts.

The time point here: sample taken at primary tumor resection. One entry per CDR3 protein, called by TCRdb with MiXCR from the 5' RACE reads. This sample yields about 100,000 distinct CDR3 sequences, of which 3.5% to 5% are seen a single time; 21% belongs to the top ten. Their cognate antigens are unknown. The sequences come from lung tumor tissue, collected at surgery. These receptors all stem from a male donor with early-stage non-small cell lung cancer.

This clonotype was observed at least ten times. J is TRBJ2-7 and V is TRBV5-1; D is uncertain. Germline values: CDR1 SGHRS, CDR2 YFSETQ. V was clipped by 4 bases and J by 3 bases, with 14 bases between them. The CDR3 length is 14 residues. Written as DNA, the CDR3 is TGCGCCAGCAGCCCCACCCCAACGGGCTACGAGCAGTACTTC. It encodes CASSPTPTGYEQYF.

This clonotype was counted between two and nine times. This chain uses TRBV30 with TRBJ2-3; TRBD2 matches at 8 bases. Trimming removed 1 base from V and 4 bases from J; junction bases left unmatched: 1. CDR3 length: 13 residues. The germline CDR1 and CDR2 sequences are GTSNPN and SVGIG (reference sequence). In nucleotides, the CDR3 is TGTGCCTGGAGTGCGGGAGGGCCAGATACGCAGTATTTT. Its protein is CAWSAGGPDTQYF. Variable domain in full (rest from reference TRBV30 and TRBJ2-3): SQTIHQWPATLVQPVGSPLSLECTVEGTSNPNLYWYRQAAGRGLQLLFYSVGIGQISSEVPQNLSASRPQDRQFILSSKKLLLSDSGFYLCAWSAGGPDTQYFGPGTRLTVL.

This clonotype was detected only a few times. This chain uses TRBV20-1 with TRBJ2-1; a possible D gene is TRBD2 (6 bases). This CDR3 is 14 amino acids long. The germline CDR1 and CDR2 sequences are DFQATT and SNEGSKA (reference sequence). V lost 6 bases and J 3 bases, leaving 15 bases between the germline ends. CDR3 region: CSATGTENYNEQFF. CDR3 bases: TGCAGTGCAACCGGGACTGAAAACTACAATGAGCAGTTCTTC.

This clonotype has a handful of counts. This chain joins TRBV29-1 and TRBJ2-3; D might be TRBD1 (6 bases). Trimming removed 7 bases from V and 4 bases from J, with 18 bases in between. Germline values: CDR1 SQVTM, CDR2 ANQGSEA. This CDR3 region has 14 residues. CDR3 sequence (DNA): TGCAGCGGGGGGCTGGCTCGACGGCCAGATACGCAGTATTTT. Translating it yields CSGGLARRPDTQYF.

This clonotype showed up many times. V usage is TRBV27 and J usage is TRBJ2-1; TRBD1 matches 7 bases. CDR1 and CDR2 from the germline V gene are MNHEY and SMNVEV (reference sequence). The CDR3 length is 14 residues. The trim removed 8 bases at V and 7 bases at J, leaving 11 bases unmatched. CDR3 nucleotide sequence: TGTGCCAGCCGCGACAGGGTGTGGGTGAATGAGCAGTTCTTC. Its translation: CASRDRVWVNEQFF.

This clonotype has a handful of counts. V usage is TRBV4-1 and J usage is TRBJ2-1; 11 nucleotides align to TRBD2. Unmatched junction bases numbered 12, after V lost 4 bases and J lost 4 bases. Germline V gene data show CDR1 as MGHRA and CDR2 as YSYEKL. The CDR3 extends over 18 amino acids. The CDR3 spells CASSLYTKLAGAYNEQFF. CDR3 sequence (DNA): TGCGCCAGCAGCCTTTACACGAAACTAGCGGGAGCTTACAATGAGCAGTTCTTC.